This passage covers 16 T cell receptor beta chains from one sample sequenced in a study of cytomegalovirus exposure and HLA in healthy donors (dated by TCRdb to about 2017). Receptor amplification or capture employed the immunoSEQ multiplex PCR assay. For the multiplex PCR, a mixture combining 60 forward primers for TCR Vbeta segments and 13 reverse primers for TCR Jbeta segments was used. TCRdb re-hosts the immuneACCESS table, in-frame sequences only. Its copies lack some clones; in the studies checked, an unresolved V gene accounts for under half of them, and the cause for the rest is not known. The sample table records about 140,000 clones; about 80% of these occur just once. Of the sample, less than 1.5% is held by the ten largest clones. The source material was PBMCs. The receptors were sampled from a man aged 25-40 years in good health and CMV-seropositive.

The rearrangement uses TRBV5-1 and TRBJ2-3, with a tentative D call TRBD1 (5 bases). V lost 0 bases and J lost 3, with 8 bases in between. The length of the CDR3 is 14 residues. Germline V CDR1 and CDR2: SGHRS, YFSETQ. CDR3 sequence reads: CASSLGQYTDTQYF. The CDR3 nucleotides are TGCGCCAGCAGCTTGGGACAGTATACAGATACGCAGTATTTT.

A single count supports this clone. The CDR3 DNA follows: TGTGCCAGCAGTTGGGAGCCTACCGGGACAGACAAAAACATTCAGTACTTC. Translating it yields CASSWEPTGTDKNIQYF. This rearrangement joins TRBV28 to TRBJ2-4; 7 bases align to TRBD1. The germline V gene encodes CDR1 MDHEN and CDR2 SYDVKM. With 4 bases clipped from V and 3 bases from J, the junction kept 12 bases outside the gene matches. CDR3 length equals 17 residues.

This clone came up once. The V call is TRBV27, the J call TRBJ2-1, with 12 nucleotides matching TRBD2. The CDR3 extends over 16 amino acids. The V gene's germline CDR1 is MNHEY and CDR2 SMNVEV (reference sequence). With 5 bases clipped from V and 3 bases from J, the junction kept 5 bases outside the gene matches. The CDR3 loop is CASSRLAGDLYNEQFF. DNA for the CDR3: TGTGCCAGCAGTAGACTAGCGGGAGATCTCTACAATGAGCAGTTCTTC.

Remarks on this clone: An end of the junction does not agree with germline; a read error may underlie this. The genes are TRBV7-9 and TRBJ2-7, with TRBD1 identical over 9 bases. In germline, CDR1 is SEHNR, CDR2 FQNEAQ (reference sequence). This CDR3 spans 15 amino acids. In DNA form, the CDR3 reads TGTTCCAGCAGCCCTCGGACAGGGGCGTTTCACGAGCAGTACTTC. It is translated as CSSSPRTGAFHEQYF.

This clone has a handful of counts. The chain is built from TRBV2 and TRBJ2-7; 7 bases align to TRBD1. V shed 4 bases, J shed 7 bases, and the junction held 7 bases outside the gene matches. This CDR3 comprises 13 residues. CDR1 and CDR2 (germline): SNHLY, FYNNEI. The CDR3 DNA follows: TGTGCCAGCAGTGCAGGGGGAAATTGGGAGCAGTACTTC. It encodes CASSAGGNWEQYF.

This clone was counted at least ten times. The chain couples TRBV7-9 to TRBJ1-1, with TRBD1 as a possible D gene (5 bases). The CDR3 extends over 16 amino acids. V shed 7 bases and J shed 5 bases, with 23 bases lying between them. Germline CDR1 is SEHNR and CDR2 is FQNEAQ (reference sequence). The CDR3: CASTSPYGTGGTEAFF. CDR3 nucleotide sequence: TGTGCCAGCACCTCACCCTACGGGACCGGAGGGACTGAAGCTTTCTTT.

This clone has a handful of counts. This chain connects TRBV9 to TRBJ2-1; TRBD2 agrees at 12 bases. J lost 6 bases, V lost 3 bases, and 1 base had no gene match. CDR3 length equals 14 residues. Germline assignment: CDR1 SGDLS and CDR2 YYNGEE. In nucleotides, the CDR3 is TGTGCCAGCAGCGGGACTAGCGGGATCAATGAGCAGTTCTTC. This sequence encodes CASSGTSGINEQFF.

V is TRBV10-1 and J is TRBJ2-1; possible D gene TRBD1, 5 bases. The germline CDR1 and CDR2 sequences are WNHNN and SYGVQD (reference sequence). The CDR3 is 15 amino acids. Trimming shortened V by 0 bases and J by 2 bases, and 8 bases separated the two germline ends. The CDR3 spells CASSESWGAYNEQFF. CDR3 bases: TGCGCCAGCAGTGAGTCGTGGGGCGCCTACAATGAGCAGTTCTTC.

The V gene is TRBV11-3, the J gene TRBJ1-1; D unclear. V was shortened by 6 bases and J by 6 bases, with 11 bases between the two germline ends. The CDR3 has 12 amino acids. Germline-derived CDR1 and CDR2 are SGHNT and YENEEA. CDR3 loop: CASRKREAEAFF. In DNA, the CDR3 is TGTGCCAGCAGAAAGAGGGAGGCTGAAGCTTTCTTT. The whole variable domain, remainder taken from reference TRBV11-3 and TRBJ1-1, is EAGVVQSPRYKIIEKKQPVAFWCNPISGHNTLYWYLQNLGQGPELLIRYENEEAVDDSQLPKDRFSAERLKGVDSTLKIQPAELGDSAVYLCASRKREAEAFFGQGTRLTVV.

J is TRBJ1-1 and V is TRBV5-1; tentative D call: TRBD1 (6 bases). CDR3 length: 13 amino acids. In germline, CDR1 is SGHRS, CDR2 YFSETQ. The germline V and J ends were trimmed by 3 bases and 7 bases, with 13 bases remaining between them. CDR3 region: CASSSGGTNEAFF. CDR3 DNA sequence: TGCGCCAGCAGCTCGGGTGGGACAAATGAAGCTTTCTTT.

The rearrangement uses TRBV19 and TRBJ1-5, with D perhaps TRBD1 (5 bases). Germline assignment: CDR1 LNHDA and CDR2 SQIVND (reference sequence). The CDR3 is 14 residues long. V was cut by 7 bases and J by 5 bases, with 15 bases left in between. The DNA for the CDR3 is TGTGCCAGTACCAATCGGGGGAACTATCAGCCCCAGCATTTT. Protein: CASTNRGNYQPQHF.

This clone was observed a few times. The chain is built from TRBV2 and TRBJ2-7, with a tentative D call TRBD2 (6 bases). In germline, CDR1 is SNHLY, CDR2 FYNNEI. This CDR3 is 15 amino acids long. Trimming took 8 bases from V and 4 from J, leaving 21 bases between them. CDR3: CASLPRRLARYEQYF. CDR3 nucleotide sequence: TGTGCCAGCCTGCCAAGGAGGCTAGCGAGGTACGAGCAGTACTTC.

The chain combines TRBV6-5 with TRBJ1-3; perhaps TRBD1 as D (5 bases). Germline values: CDR1 MNHEY, CDR2 SVGAGI. V was cut by 4 bases and J by 3 bases, with 13 bases left in between. The CDR3 sequence is 15 residues long. The CDR3 DNA reads as TGTGCCAGCAGTTTGGAACGGGGGGATGGAAACACCATATATTTT. It translates to CASSLERGDGNTIYF.

The chain has TRBV11-2 and TRBJ2-7; the D gene is possibly TRBD2 (7 bases). This CDR3 is 15 amino acids long. The germline V and J ends were trimmed by 1 base and 5 bases, with 15 bases remaining between them. The germline V gene has CDR1 SGHAT and CDR2 FQNNGV. The CDR3 DNA sequence: TGTGCCAGCAGCTTAGGGGGGGGGCTCGGGGACGAGCAGTACTTC. It is translated as CASSLGGGLGDEQYF.

The gene calls are TRBV7-6 and TRBJ1-2; 11 nucleotides line up with TRBD1. Trimming removed 3 bases from V and 4 bases from J; junction bases left unmatched: 4. Germline V gene data show CDR1 as SGHVS and CDR2 as FNYEAQ. The CDR3 has 15 amino acids. Written as DNA, the CDR3 is TGTGCCAGCAGCTTGGGGACAGGGGGGTTCTATGGCTACACCTTC. Protein: CASSLGTGGFYGYTF.

The gene calls are TRBV7-2 and TRBJ1-4; the match to TRBD1 covers 7 bases. With 1 base clipped from V and 3 bases from J, the junction kept 14 bases outside the gene matches. CDR3 length: 19 amino acids. Germline-derived CDR1 and CDR2 are SGHTA and FQGNSA. This chain's CDR3 is CASSLGARGIPLSNEKLFF. The CDR3, as DNA: TGTGCCAGCAGCTTAGGAGCCAGGGGGATTCCCTTGTCTAATGAAAAACTGTTTTTT.